This is a list of T cell receptor beta chains from one sample in a study of CD8 T cells in Susac syndrome. From the immunoSEQ multiplex PCR reads, TCRdb called clonotypes with MiXCR, one entry per CDR3 protein. The repertoire holds 150,000 to 200,000 distinct CDR3 sequences, with approximately 96% as singletons. The sample consisted of CD4+ T cells from PBMCs. These receptors were obtained from a human donor with multiple sclerosis. CDR3s include the opening cysteine and the closing phenylalanine or tryptophan. The order of the fields is J gene, clone size, V gene, D gene, CDR3 DNA, CDR3 protein. A D gene is named only where the DNA matches it firmly. A clone size is listed for some rows: how often the clone was seen (once, few, many), or a class if it is expanded.

TRBJ2-3	.	TRBV2	TRBD2	TGTGCCAGCAGAGTGGGGCTAGCGGGGGTCACAGATACGCAGTATTTT	CASRVGLAGVTDTQYF
TRBJ1-2	.	TRBV2	.	TGTGCCAGCTGGGGGAGACTCTACTATGGCTACACCTTC	CASWGRLYYGYTF
TRBJ2-2	.	TRBV5-6	TRBD2	TGTGCCAGCAGCTTGGGTCGGCGGGGGACCGGGGAGCTGTTTTTT	CASSLGRRGTGELFF
TRBJ2-2	once	TRBV14	.	TGTGCCAGCAGCCAAGATTTGTCCGCACTAGGAGGGGAGCTGTTTTTT	CASSQDLSALGGELFF
TRBJ1-2	.	TRBV24-1	.	TGTGCCACCAGTTTCGGGAATGGTCCGGGCTACACCTTC	CATSFGNGPGYTF
TRBJ2-7	.	TRBV3-1	TRBD2	TGTGCCAGCAGCCTGAGGGTCGGGGGGGCCTACGAGCAGTACTTC	CASSLRVGGAYEQYF
TRBJ2-2	.	TRBV6-4	.	TGTGCCAGCAGTGGGTACAAAGGCGGGGAGCTGTTTTTT	CASSGYKGGELFF
TRBJ1-4	.	TRBV18	TRBD1	TGTGCCAGCTCACCTCGGCGACAGGGGGGTAGTGAAAAACTGTTTTTT	CASSPRRQGGSEKLFF
TRBJ2-3	.	TRBV5-1	.	TGCGCCAGCAGCTCCGGACTTCAAGGTGTGGCAGATACGCAGTATTTT	CASSSGLQGVADTQYF
TRBJ2-2	.	TRBV20-1	TRBD2	TGCAGTGCCCGACTAGCGGGGGGGGACACCGGGGAGCTGTTTTTT	CSARLAGGDTGELFF
TRBJ1-1	.	TRBV30	.	TGTGCCTGGAAGTCCTTGACAGGTCAGAACACTGAAGCTTTCTTT	CAWKSLTGQNTEAFF
TRBJ2-3	once	TRBV25-1	.	TGTGCCAGCAGCCGATCCTCAGGCGGCACAGATACGCAGTATTTT	CASSRSSGGTDTQYF
TRBJ1-6	once	TRBV30	.	TGTGCCTGGAGACCCCGAGGGGGATTTCATAATTCACCCCTCCACTTT	CAWRPRGGFHNSPLHF
TRBJ2-1	.	TRBV29-1	.	TGCAGCGTTGAAGCTACCTCGGGACTGGGGCCCAATGAGCAGTTCTTC	CSVEATSGLGPNEQFF
TRBJ2-5	.	TRBV28	TRBD2	TGTGCCAGCAGTTTATGGGCTAGCGGGGGGCAAGAGACCCAGTACTTC	CASSLWASGGQETQYF
TRBJ2-5	.	TRBV7-9	.	TGTGCCAGCAGCTTAAGACTCGACCTGGCAGAGACCCAGTACTTC	CASSLRLDLAETQYF
TRBJ2-7	once	TRBV4-3	.	TGCGCCAGCAGCCAAGAATACGGTACTTACGAGCAGTACTTC	CASSQEYGTYEQYF
TRBJ2-3	.	TRBV10-3	TRBD1	TGTGCCATCAGTGAGTCGAGAGGGACAGGGGCCGGCCTTCGGGATACGCAGTATTTT	CAISESRGTGAGLRDTQYF
TRBJ2-3	.	TRBV2	TRBD1	TGTGCCAGCAGTCGGGACAGACCAGATACGCAGTATTTT	CASSRDRPDTQYF
TRBJ2-7	.	TRBV28	TRBD1	TGTGCCAGCGATACCCTGACAGGGGGCTCGGGAGAGCAGTACTTC	CASDTLTGGSGEQYF
TRBJ2-3	.	TRBV5-1	.	TGCGCCAGCAGCTCTGTCCTAGCAGATACGCAGTATTTT	CASSSVLADTQYF
TRBJ1-2	.	TRBV7-9	TRBD1	TGTGCCAGCAGCGAGGGACAGTACTCAGGCTACACCTTC	CASSEGQYSGYTF
TRBJ2-5	once	TRBV7-2	.	TGTGCCAGCAGCTCCAGGGTCCCCCAGTACTTC	CASSSRVPQYF
TRBJ2-1	.	TRBV27	TRBD2	TGTGCCAGCAGTCGTAGCGGGGGAGCGTACAATGAGCAGTTCTTC	CASSRSGGAYNEQFF
TRBJ2-7	few	TRBV29-1	TRBD1	TGCAGCGTTGTTGGGGACAGCTCCTACGAGCAGTACTTC	CSVVGDSSYEQYF
TRBJ2-6	.	TRBV2	.	TGTGCCAGCAGTACCGGGACCCTCTCTGGGGCCAACGTCCTGACTTTC	CASSTGTLSGANVLTF
TRBJ2-1	.	TRBV30	TRBD1	TGTGCCTGGAACAGGGGTTTCCACAATGAGCAGTTCTTC	CAWNRGFHNEQFF
TRBJ1-1	.	TRBV30	.	TGTGCCGGGGCGAGGACTGAAGCTTTCTTT	CAGARTEAFF
TRBJ2-1	.	TRBV15	TRBD2	TGTGCCACCAGCCCGATGGGGGGGGAAAGCTCCTACAATGAGCAGTTCTTC	CATSPMGGESSYNEQFF
TRBJ1-1	.	TRBV12-3/TRBV12-4	.	TGTGCCAGCAGCAGGAACACTGAAGCTTTCTTT	CASSRNTEAFF
TRBJ1-1	.	TRBV20-1	.	TGCAGTGCCACCCCCGGAACAGTAGAGAACACTGAAGCTTTCTTT	CSATPGTVENTEAFF
TRBJ2-3	.	TRBV3-1	TRBD1	TGTGCCAGCAGCCAAGAAGGGGACAGGGGTAAGCCGTATTTT	CASSQEGDRGKPYF
TRBJ2-7	.	TRBV20-1	.	TGCAGTGCAAGAGGGAGGCCGTACAGGTCCTCCTACGAGCAGTACTTC	CSARGRPYRSSYEQYF
TRBJ2-1	.	TRBV20-1	.	TGCAGTGCTAGAGCTCAGGCAGGGACCTACAATGAGCAGTTCTTC	CSARAQAGTYNEQFF
TRBJ1-1	.	TRBV20-1	.	TGCAGTGCTAGGGGAGGGATGAACACTGAAGCTTTCTTT	CSARGGMNTEAFF
TRBJ1-6	.	TRBV6-5	TRBD1	TGTGCCAGCAGGGGACAGGGAAGATATTCACCCCTCCACTTT	CASRGQGRYSPLHF
TRBJ2-1	.	TRBV20-1	TRBD2	TGCAGTTTGGGGAGGGATGAGCAGTTCTTC	CSLGRDEQFF
TRBJ2-7	.	TRBV7-2	.	TGTGCCAGCAGCTTAAGGACTCTCTCCTACGAGCAGTACTTC	CASSLRTLSYEQYF
TRBJ2-3	.	TRBV7-3	TRBD2	TGTGCCAGCAGCTTGACCGGGACTAGCGGGGGAATAGATACGCAGTATTTT	CASSLTGTSGGIDTQYF
TRBJ1-2	.	TRBV5-1	TRBD1	TGCGCCAGCAGCCAACGACAGGGTGACTATGGCTACACCTTC	CASSQRQGDYGYTF